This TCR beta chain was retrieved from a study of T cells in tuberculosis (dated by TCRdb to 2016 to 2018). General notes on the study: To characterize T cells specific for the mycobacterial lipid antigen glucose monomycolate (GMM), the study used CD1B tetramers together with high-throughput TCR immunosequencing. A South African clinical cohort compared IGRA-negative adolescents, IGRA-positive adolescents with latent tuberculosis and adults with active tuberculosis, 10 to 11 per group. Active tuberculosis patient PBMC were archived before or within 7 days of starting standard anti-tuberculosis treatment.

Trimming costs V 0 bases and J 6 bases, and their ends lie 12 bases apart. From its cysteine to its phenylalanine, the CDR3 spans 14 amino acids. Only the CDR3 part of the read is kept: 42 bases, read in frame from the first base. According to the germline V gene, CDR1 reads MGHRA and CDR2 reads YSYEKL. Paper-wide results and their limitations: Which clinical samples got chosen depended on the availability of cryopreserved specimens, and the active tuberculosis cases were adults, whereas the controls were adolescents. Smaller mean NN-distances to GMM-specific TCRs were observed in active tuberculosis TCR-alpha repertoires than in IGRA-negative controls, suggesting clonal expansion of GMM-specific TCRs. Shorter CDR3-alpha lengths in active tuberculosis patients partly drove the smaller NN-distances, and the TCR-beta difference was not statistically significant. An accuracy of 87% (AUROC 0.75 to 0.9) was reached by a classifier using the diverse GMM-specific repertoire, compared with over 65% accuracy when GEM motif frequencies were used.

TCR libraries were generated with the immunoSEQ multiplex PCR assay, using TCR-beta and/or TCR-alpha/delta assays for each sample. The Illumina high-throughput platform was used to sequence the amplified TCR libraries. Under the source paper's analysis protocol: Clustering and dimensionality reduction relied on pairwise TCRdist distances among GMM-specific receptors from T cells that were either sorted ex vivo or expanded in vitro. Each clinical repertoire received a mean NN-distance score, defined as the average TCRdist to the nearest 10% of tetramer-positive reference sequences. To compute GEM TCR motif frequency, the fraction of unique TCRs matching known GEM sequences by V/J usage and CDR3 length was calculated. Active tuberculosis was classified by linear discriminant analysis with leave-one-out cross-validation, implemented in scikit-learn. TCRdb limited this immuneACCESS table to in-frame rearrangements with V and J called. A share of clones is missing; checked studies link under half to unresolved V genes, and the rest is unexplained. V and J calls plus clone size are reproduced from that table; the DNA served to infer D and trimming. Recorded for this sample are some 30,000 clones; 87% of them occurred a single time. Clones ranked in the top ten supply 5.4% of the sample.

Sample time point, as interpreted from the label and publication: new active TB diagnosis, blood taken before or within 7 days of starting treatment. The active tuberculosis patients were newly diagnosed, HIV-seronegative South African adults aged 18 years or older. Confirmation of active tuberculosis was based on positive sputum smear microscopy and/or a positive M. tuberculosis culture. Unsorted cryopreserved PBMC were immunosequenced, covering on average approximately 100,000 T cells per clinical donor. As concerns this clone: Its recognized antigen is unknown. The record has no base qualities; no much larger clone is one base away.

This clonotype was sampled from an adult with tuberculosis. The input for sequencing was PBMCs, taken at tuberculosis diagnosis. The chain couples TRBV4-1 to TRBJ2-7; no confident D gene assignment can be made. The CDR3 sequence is CASSQDPTTAEQYF. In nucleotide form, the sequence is TGCGCCAGCAGCCAAGATCCCACTACGGCCGAGCAGTACTTC.